The 19 T cell receptor beta chains below were found in one sample sequenced in a study of T-cell reconstitution after alpha-beta-depleted transplantation in children. This sample's TCRbeta library carried unique molecular identifier barcodes. Each CDR3 protein is one row after TCRdb ran MiXCR on the PCR reads. The sample has over 150,000 distinct CDR3 sequences, approximately 6.9% seen once. The specimen was PBMCs, collected before TCRalphabeta/CD19-depleted stem cell transplant. These receptors originate from a boy under 10 years old with acute lymphoblastic leukemia, due to receive a stem cell transplant.

The V gene is TRBV20-1, the J gene TRBJ1-2; no definite D call. Germline V CDR1 and CDR2: DFQATT, SNEGSKA (reference sequence). The CDR3 covers 12 residues. V dropped 6 bases and J dropped 5 bases, with 13 bases sitting between them. Written as DNA, the CDR3 is TGCAGTGCCCTACATACCGAATATGGCTACACCTTC. Protein: CSALHTEYGYTF.

The V call is TRBV4-1, the J call TRBJ2-7; 10 positions agree with TRBD2. The CDR3 consists of 13 residues. The ends lost 3 bases at V and 6 bases at J; junction bases unmatched: 2. CDR1 and CDR2 from the germline V gene are MGHRA and YSYEKL. In nucleotides, the CDR3 is TGCGCCAGCAGCCAGGGACTAGCGAGCGAGCAGTACTTC. Translated, it gives CASSQGLASEQYF.

This clonotype has more than one count but fewer than ten. The V and J genes are TRBV4-2 and TRBJ2-5; the D is unclear. The CDR3 runs 16 residues. Germline CDR1 and CDR2: LGHNA and YNFKEQ. V lost 0 bases and J lost 7, with 18 bases in between. The CDR3 nucleotides read TGTGCCAGCAGCCAAGATAGGAATGGAGCATCCGTGACCCAGTACTTC. This encodes CASSQDRNGASVTQYF.

This clonotype was seen at least ten times. The V gene is TRBV4-3, the J gene TRBJ1-1, with D possibly being TRBD1 (5 bases). Per the germline V gene, CDR1 is LGHNA and CDR2 is YSLEER. There are 15 residues in the CDR3. Trimming removed 2 bases from V and 4 bases from J, with 14 bases in between. The chain's CDR3 is CASSQLTAGGTEAFF. The CDR3 nucleotides are TGCGCCAGCAGCCAATTAACTGCGGGGGGCACTGAAGCTTTCTTT.

This clonotype has a count of ten or more. The V and J genes are TRBV5-1 and TRBJ2-1, with 9 bases aligning to TRBD1. This CDR3 is built from 15 residues. Germline trimming cut 0 bases from V and 7 bases from J; bases unmatched to any gene: 5. CDR1 SGHRS and CDR2 YFSETQ come from the germline V gene. CDR3 DNA sequence: TGCGCCAGCAGCTTGGGACAGGGGGGGCCTAATGAGCAGTTCTTC. Protein: CASSLGQGGPNEQFF.

This clonotype has ten or more counts. The V gene is TRBV6-1, the J gene TRBJ2-3; TRBD2 matches 8 bases. V dropped 4 bases and J dropped 3; count of bases not matched to a gene: 0. CDR3 length: 13 amino acids. In germline, CDR1 is MNHNS, CDR2 SASEGT. CDR3 nucleotides: TGTGCCAGCAGTGCGGGGGGGACAGATACGCAGTATTTT. Translating gives CASSAGGTDTQYF.

The sample holds many counts of this clonotype. The chain recombines TRBV28 with TRBJ2-7, with TRBD2 matching 7 bases. The CDR3 is 16 amino acids. The trim removed 6 bases at V and 5 bases at J, leaving 16 bases unmatched. The germline CDR1 and CDR2 sequences are MDHEN and SYDVKM. The CDR3 spells CASSRGTSGRGHEQYF. CDR3 bases: TGTGCCAGCAGCCGGGGGACCTCGGGGAGGGGACACGAGCAGTACTTC.

This clonotype appeared many times. The V and J genes are TRBV6-2 or TRBV6-3 and TRBJ2-1; 11 bases align to TRBD2. With V trimmed by 4 bases and J by 7 bases, 12 bases remained unmatched. From germline, CDR1 is MNHEY and CDR2 SVGEGT. There are 17 residues in the CDR3. CDR3 sequence: CASSSRTSGRSKNEQFF. The CDR3, as DNA: TGTGCCAGCAGTTCGCGCACTAGCGGGAGAAGTAAGAATGAGCAGTTCTTC.

The rearrangement joins TRBV11-1 to TRBJ2-1; weak D call: TRBD1 (7 bases). Germline V gene sequence: CDR1 SGHAT, CDR2 FQDESV (reference sequence). This CDR3 contains 16 residues. Trimming left V 1 base short and J 7 bases short, with 17 bases between. CDR3 region: CASSLVRGVSRNEQFF. CDR3 DNA sequence: TGTGCCAGCAGCTTAGTCAGGGGGGTGTCTAGGAATGAGCAGTTCTTC.

This clonotype has more than one count but fewer than ten. This chain connects TRBV28 to TRBJ2-1; 8 positions agree with TRBD2. V lost 3 bases and J lost 5; bases outside the gene matches: 3. This CDR3 is 14 amino acids long. Germline-derived CDR1 and CDR2 are MDHEN and SYDVKM. Written as DNA, the CDR3 is TGTGCCAGCAGTTTTACTAGCGGACACAATGAGCAGTTCTTC. Its protein product is CASSFTSGHNEQFF.

The gene calls are TRBV6-1 and TRBJ1-1, with 10 bases aligning to TRBD1. CDR3 length: 14 amino acids. The germline V gene encodes CDR1 MNHNS and CDR2 SASEGT. V lost 6 bases to trimming and J lost 11 bases; unmatched junction nucleotides: 12. Here the CDR3 reads CASSLGQGPLGAFF. CDR3 sequence (DNA): TGTGCCAGCAGCCTGGGACAGGGGCCTTTGGGGGCTTTCTTT.

This clonotype appeared many times. In nucleotides, the CDR3 is TGCAGCGTTCTATCGCAGTTCCAAGAGACCCAGTACTTC. As protein: CSVLSQFQETQYF. V gene TRBV29-1 combines with J gene TRBJ2-5; no clear D. The germline V and J ends were trimmed by 5 bases and 1 base, with 11 bases remaining between them. Looked up from germline, CDR1 is SQVTM and CDR2 is ANQGSEA. The CDR3 is made up of 13 amino acids.

The sample holds many counts of this clonotype. The chain is built from TRBV7-6 and TRBJ2-7; 7 bases align to TRBD2. The junction had 6 bases not matched to a gene; V was cut back by 1 base and J by 3 bases. The V gene's germline CDR1 is SGHVS and CDR2 FNYEAQ. This CDR3 has 15 amino acids. The CDR3 DNA is TGTGCCAGCAGCTTAGAGGCGGGAGCAAACTACGAGCAGTACTTC. It encodes CASSLEAGANYEQYF.

This chain uses TRBV27 with TRBJ2-3; possibly TRBD1 or TRBD2 for D (6 bases each). The CDR3 is made up of 14 amino acids. The V gene's germline CDR1 is MNHEY and CDR2 SMNVEV (reference sequence). The V end was cut by 10 bases, the J end by 4 bases, with 18 bases between. CDR3 in DNA: TGTGCCACTAGGGGGGCGCCTAGGGCAGATACGCAGTATTTT. Amino acids: CATRGAPRADTQYF.

The table lists this clonotype with a few counts. V usage is TRBV27 and J usage is TRBJ2-1; 10 bases are a match to TRBD1. The CDR3 loop spans 14 amino acids. Germline V gene sequence: CDR1 MNHEY, CDR2 SMNVEV (reference sequence). V lost 6 bases, J lost 7 bases, and 6 bases stayed unmatched. This CDR3 reads CASRRQGASNEQFF. In DNA, the CDR3 is TGTGCCAGCAGAAGACAGGGGGCGAGTAATGAGCAGTTCTTC.

This clonotype was counted at least ten times. The V and J genes are TRBV27 and TRBJ2-3; 8 bases align to TRBD1. In germline, CDR1 is MNHEY, CDR2 SMNVEV (reference sequence). Trimming removed 10 bases from V and 2 bases from J; junction bases left unmatched: 5. The length of the CDR3 is 13 residues. The CDR3 DNA is TGTGCCACCAGGGGGCCTAACACAGATACGCAGTATTTT. Residues: CATRGPNTDTQYF.

This clonotype was observed many times. The CDR3 nucleotides read TGTGCCAGCAGTTTATCTAGCCCGTCGGATACGCAGTATTTT. Its translation: CASSLSSPSDTQYF. This chain uses TRBV27 with TRBJ2-3, with D unclear. This CDR3 region has 14 residues. The germline V gene has CDR1 MNHEY and CDR2 SMNVEV (reference sequence). V shed 0 bases and J shed 6 bases, with 10 bases lying between them.

In its sample, this clonotype was seen a few times. This chain links TRBV7-2 with TRBJ2-5; the D call may be TRBD1 or TRBD2 (6 bases each). The CDR3 is 14 amino acids. V lost 5 bases to trimming and J lost 4 bases, with 14 bases between them. Germline loops: CDR1 SGHTA, CDR2 FQGNSA. CDR3 coding DNA: TGTGCCAGCAGCCACCCCGGGGGCATAGAGACCCAGTACTTC. Translation: CASSHPGGIETQYF.

Remarks on this clonotype: This may be a read error: a much more frequent sequence differs by one nucleotide. Since no conserved phenylalanine or tryptophan closes the CDR3, a read error is the likely cause. V and J are TRBV12-3 or TRBV12-4 and TRBJ1-3, with 11 bases that match TRBD1. The V segment lost 3 bases and the J segment 0 bases; nucleotides outside the gene matches: 4. The CDR3 is 17 amino acids. The CDR3 reads CASSLGQGVISGNTIYL. The CDR3 DNA sequence: TGTGCCAGCAGTTTGGGACAGGGGGTGATCTCTGGAAACACCATATATCTT.